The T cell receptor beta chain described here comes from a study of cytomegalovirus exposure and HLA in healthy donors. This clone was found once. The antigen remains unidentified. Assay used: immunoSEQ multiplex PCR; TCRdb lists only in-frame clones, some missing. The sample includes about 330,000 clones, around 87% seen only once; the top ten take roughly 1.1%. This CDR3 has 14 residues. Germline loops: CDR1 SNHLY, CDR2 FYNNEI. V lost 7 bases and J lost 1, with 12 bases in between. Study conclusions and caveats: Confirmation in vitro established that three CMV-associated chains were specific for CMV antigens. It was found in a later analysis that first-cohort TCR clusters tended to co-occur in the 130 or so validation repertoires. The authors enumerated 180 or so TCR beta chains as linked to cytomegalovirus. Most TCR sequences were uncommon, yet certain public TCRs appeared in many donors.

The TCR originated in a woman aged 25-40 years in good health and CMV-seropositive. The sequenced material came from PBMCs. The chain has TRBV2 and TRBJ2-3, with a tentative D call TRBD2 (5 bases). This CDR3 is CASKASWGTDTQYF. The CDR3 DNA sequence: TGTGCCAGCAAGGCTAGCTGGGGCACAGATACGCAGTATTTT.